This T cell receptor (beta chain) stems from a study of blood T cell repertoires in COVID-19. About the research overall: The United States, Italy and Spain provided the acute and convalescent COVID-19 samples. Sources were T cells, B-cell-depleted T cells, or PBMCs; the material itself was cDNA or gDNA.

Seattle-derived patients entered the study during active infection and were followed longitudinally. Germline V gives CDR1 MNHEY, CDR2 SMNVEV (reference sequence). The CDR3 has 16 amino acids. V lost 6 bases to trimming and J lost 5 bases; unmatched junction nucleotides: 9. Under the authors' procedure: Amplification of reference gene primers was used by the study to estimate nucleated cell counts. Assay used: immunoSEQ multiplex PCR; TCRdb lists only in-frame clones, some missing. V, J and clone size reflect that table, while D and trimming were determined from the DNA. The profile shows 200,000 to 250,000 clones, around 84% of them singletons.

The sequencing input was peripheral blood. V and J are TRBV27 and TRBJ2-2; TRBD2 agrees at 10 bases. This clonotype originated in a man aged 45 to 65 with COVID-19, enrolled during active disease. CDR3 region: CASRLTSGIWTGELFF. DNA for the CDR3: TGTGCCAGCAGGCTAACTAGCGGGATATGGACCGGGGAGCTGTTTTTT.